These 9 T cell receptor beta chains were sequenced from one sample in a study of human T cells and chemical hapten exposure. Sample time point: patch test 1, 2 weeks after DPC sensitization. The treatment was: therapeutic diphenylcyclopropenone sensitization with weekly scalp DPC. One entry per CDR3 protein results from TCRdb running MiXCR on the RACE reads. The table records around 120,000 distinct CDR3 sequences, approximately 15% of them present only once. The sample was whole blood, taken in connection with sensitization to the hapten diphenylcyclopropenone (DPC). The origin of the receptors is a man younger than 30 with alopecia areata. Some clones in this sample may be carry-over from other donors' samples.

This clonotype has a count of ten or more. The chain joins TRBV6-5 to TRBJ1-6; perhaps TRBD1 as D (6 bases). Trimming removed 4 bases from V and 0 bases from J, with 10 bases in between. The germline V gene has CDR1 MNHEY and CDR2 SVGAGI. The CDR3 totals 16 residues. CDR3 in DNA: TGTGCCAGCAGTTGGGGGGCCAGCTCCTATAATTCACCCCTCCACTTT. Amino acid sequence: CASSWGASSYNSPLHF.

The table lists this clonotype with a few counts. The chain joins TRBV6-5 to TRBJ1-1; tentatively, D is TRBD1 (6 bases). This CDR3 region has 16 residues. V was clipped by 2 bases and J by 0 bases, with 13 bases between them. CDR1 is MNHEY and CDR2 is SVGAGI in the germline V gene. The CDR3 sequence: CASSYTVDRMNTEAFF. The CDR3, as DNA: TGTGCCAGCAGTTACACCGTAGACAGGATGAACACTGAAGCTTTCTTT.

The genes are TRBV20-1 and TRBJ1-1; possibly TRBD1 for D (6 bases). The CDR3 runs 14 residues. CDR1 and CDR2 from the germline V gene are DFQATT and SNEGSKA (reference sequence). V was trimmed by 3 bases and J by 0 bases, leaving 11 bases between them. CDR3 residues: CSARGTRMNTEAFF. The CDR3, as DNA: TGCAGTGCTAGGGGGACACGGATGAACACTGAAGCTTTCTTT.

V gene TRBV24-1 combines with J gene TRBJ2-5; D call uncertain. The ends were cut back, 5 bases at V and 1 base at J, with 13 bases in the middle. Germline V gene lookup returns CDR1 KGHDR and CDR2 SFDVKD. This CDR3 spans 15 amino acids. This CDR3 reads CATSVPDKFQETQYF. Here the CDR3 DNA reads TGTGCCACCAGTGTTCCGGATAAGTTCCAAGAGACCCAGTACTTC.

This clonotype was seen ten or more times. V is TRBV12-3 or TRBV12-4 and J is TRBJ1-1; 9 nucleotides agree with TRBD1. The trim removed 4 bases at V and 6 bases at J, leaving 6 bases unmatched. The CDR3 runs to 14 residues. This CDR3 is CASSSSTGGSEAFF. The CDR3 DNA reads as TGTGCCAGCAGTTCCTCAACAGGGGGCTCTGAAGCTTTCTTT.

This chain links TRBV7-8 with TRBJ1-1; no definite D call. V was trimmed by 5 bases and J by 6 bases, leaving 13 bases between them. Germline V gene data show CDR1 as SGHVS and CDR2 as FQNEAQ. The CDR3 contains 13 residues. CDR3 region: CASSRNAGSEAFF. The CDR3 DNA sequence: TGTGCCAGCAGCCGTAACGCGGGGTCTGAAGCTTTCTTT.

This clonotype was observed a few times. The chain's CDR3 is CSVGRTQETQYF. The CDR3 bases are TGCAGCGTTGGCAGGACCCAAGAGACCCAGTACTTC. The rearrangement joins TRBV29-1 to TRBJ2-5; D ambiguous. Germline V CDR1 and CDR2: SQVTM, ANQGSEA. V was trimmed by 4 bases and J by 1 base, leaving 7 bases between them. This CDR3 contains 12 residues.

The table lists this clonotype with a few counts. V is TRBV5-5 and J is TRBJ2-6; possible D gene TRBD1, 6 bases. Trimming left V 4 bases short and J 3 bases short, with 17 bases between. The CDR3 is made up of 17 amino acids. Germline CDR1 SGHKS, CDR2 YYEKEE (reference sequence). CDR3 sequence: CASSTLTWDIGANVLTF. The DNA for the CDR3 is TGTGCCAGCAGCACCCTGACCTGGGACATTGGGGCCAACGTCCTGACTTTC.

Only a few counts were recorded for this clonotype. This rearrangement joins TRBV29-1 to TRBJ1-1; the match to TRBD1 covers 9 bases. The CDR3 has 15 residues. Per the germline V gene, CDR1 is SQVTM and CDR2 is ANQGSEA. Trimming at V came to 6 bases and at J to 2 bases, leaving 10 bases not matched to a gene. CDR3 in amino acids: CSVHRDRVSNTEAFF. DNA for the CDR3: TGCAGCGTCCACCGGGACAGGGTTTCCAACACTGAAGCTTTCTTT.